This TCR beta chain was captured by sequencing in a study of T cell responses to AZD1222 COVID-19 vaccine (dated by TCRdb to about 2021). For the wider study: A total of over 230 trial participants underwent TCR sequencing, of whom around 200 received two doses of AZD1222 and around 26 received two doses of the MenACWY control vaccine. Enrollment into the trials was organized by age into subgroups of 18-55, 56-69 and 70-plus years, and those subgroups contained approximately 150, 30 and 60 TCR-sequenced participants, respectively. General conclusions and limits of the study: The whole spike protein was spanned by vaccine-associated CD4 TCRs, and dominant responses were seen in regions 160-218 and 743-854. Conclusions about previously exposed vaccinees are limited, since just 5 to 7 AZD1222 recipients were seropositive for SARS-CoV-2 at baseline. Because no samples from the day 14 peak response were available, repertoires could be characterized only after the peak T cell response. Participants were mostly white British, with more females than males. The authors suggested clonal diversity may have been underestimated. Spike-specific TCR breadth and depth rose significantly after two AZD1222 doses compared with day 0 and with MenACWY recipients. In the small 56-69-year group, the increase in depth fell short of significance, most likely because of low power. Reportedly, close to half of the unique spike-specific TCRs recognized epitopes lying outside the regions that are mutated in the B.1.351 and B.1.1.7 variants.

Per the publication, the time point label means: about 28 days (+/-7) after the second vaccine dose. The treatment or condition label of this sample denotes: meningococcal conjugate vaccine given as trial control. Samples from vaccinated people were obtained from the UK trials COV001 and COV002, which included a single-blind randomized controlled phase 2/3 trial of AZD1222 (ChAdOx1 nCoV-19) in healthy adults. For TCRbeta chain sequencing, PBMC samples were collected from trial participants at day 0 and at day 28 after the second dose. With respect to this clone: The specificity of this receptor is unknown. No much larger clonotype is one base removed from it; base qualities were not supplied.

From the germline V gene, CDR1 is KGHSH and CDR2 is LQKENI. After removal of 2 bases from V and 2 bases from J, the junction retains 4 bases not matched to a gene. There are 15 amino acids in the CDR3, from cysteine to phenylalanine inclusive. Only CDR3 DNA is held: 45 bases, read in frame from base 1. The CDR3 regions of human TCRbeta chains were subjected to immunosequencing. Per the authors' processing: TCRs in the repertoires were matched against a reference library of SARS-CoV-2-specific TCRs that had been generated with the MIRA antigen-specificity platform. Breadth meant the fraction of unique TCRs that were SARS-CoV-2-associated, whereas depth meant the fraction of total T cells that were SARS-CoV-2-associated. Using the MIRA data, each spike-specific TCR was mapped to the spike region that the TCR reacts to and placed in a CD4 or CD8 class. Log10-transformed breadth and depth values were compared by one-way ANOVA with Sidak's multiple comparisons tests. TCRdb mirrors the immuneACCESS table, restricted to in-frame sequences. Some clones are absent from its copies; in checked studies, under half trace to an unresolved V gene, and the reason for the others is unknown. The DNA gave D and trimming, while V, J and clone size come from that table. Present in this sample are about 140,000 clones, 91% of which were seen just once. Roughly 7.6% of the sample is held by the ten biggest clonotypes.

The receptor chain draws on TRBV18 and TRBJ2-3, and 7 bases in between align with TRBD1. Specimen: peripheral blood, collected 28 days after the second dose of the MenACWY control vaccine. This receptor was obtained from an adult who received the MenACWY meningococcal vaccine as a control. The sequenced DNA: TGTGCCAGCTCACCATTAGACAGGGTCACAGATACGCAGTATTTT. Its protein reads: CASSPLDRVTDTQYF.